This section outlines one TCR beta chain sequence together with its context. Its antigen is unidentified. The CDR3 sequence is 12 residues long. Germline V gene sequence: CDR1 DFQATT, CDR2 SNEGSKA (reference sequence). The sample is drawn from a study of T cells expressing NK-cell markers. The study, taken as a whole, reports: Dominant NKG2C+ clonotypes accounted for roughly 1.0-7.0% of CD8+ T cells in several donors.

Each CDR3 protein gets one entry in TCRdb, which reprocessed the 5' RACE reads and gives no DNA. In total, the table holds some 450,000 distinct CDR3 sequences. The material sequenced was blood T cells: a sorted CD56 or NKG2C T cell subset, CD4+ or CD8+ T cells, or bulk PBMC T cells (not recorded which). The sequence was obtained from a woman aged 18 to 75 in good health. The J gene is TRBJ2-7, the V gene TRBV20-1; as DNA is missing, the TRBD1 call by TCRdb cannot be tested. The CDR3 sequence is CSVTEQGEEQYF.